The present T cell receptor (beta chain) was sequenced within a study of early T cells in non-severe SARS-CoV-2 infection. This clonotype was counted at least ten times. This CDR3 has 17 amino acids. The V gene's germline CDR1 is SGHRS and CDR2 YFSETQ. V shed 0 bases and J shed 0 bases, with 13 bases lying between them. MiXCR, applied by TCRdb to the 5' RACE reads, yields one record per CDR3 protein. The data show some 26,000 distinct CDR3 sequences, 4.8% seen once. The specimen sequenced was whole blood. This TCR came from an adult who was a healthcare worker with PCR-confirmed SARS-CoV-2 infection or an uninfected control (not recorded which). This chain links TRBV5-1 with TRBJ2-1; no clear D gene. The CDR3 coding sequence is TGCGCCAGCAGCTTGGGAGCCCGAGATTACTCCTACAATGAGCAGTTCTTC. It yields the protein CASSLGARDYSYNEQFF.